Sequencing of this T cell receptor (beta chain) was carried out in a study of shared clonotypes between healthy human individuals. Study outcomes and limitations: Generation probabilities were higher for clonotypes shared across all four sorted-subset donors than for unshared ones. Memory subsets generally showed smaller estimated richness than naive subsets did.

The naive CD8 fraction comprised CD45RO-negative cells positively selected for CCR7 and excluded terminally differentiated effector memory CD45RA+ cells. Once extracted for a subset, genomic DNA was divided evenly among several immunoSEQ plates. Replicate PCRs run on sorted subsets employed approximately 180 ng DNA, approximately 30,000 T cell genomes. Generated by immunoSEQ multiplex PCR, the TCRdb table keeps only in-frame clones and is missing some. The sample lists around 580,000 clones; 95% to 98% were seen once. CDR1 and CDR2 (germline): SQVTM, ANQGSEA. V lost 4 bases to trimming and J lost 4 bases, with 10 bases between them. CDR3 length equals 12 residues. For this clone: Antigen: not known.

This chain links TRBV29-1 with TRBJ1-1; D is uncertain. The sample consisted of naive CD8+ T cells sorted from blood. This receptor was obtained from a man aged 25 to 40 in good health. The CDR3 DNA reads TGCAGCGTTGTGGGCCAACGCACTGAAGCTTTCTTT. This encodes CSVVGQRTEAFF.